The clone carrying this T cell receptor (beta chain) was counted between two and nine times. No antigen is known for it. MiXCR, run by TCRdb on the 5' RACE reads, gives a single entry per CDR3 protein. The data hold 550,000 to 700,000 distinct CDR3 sequences, with approximately 19% observed a single time. This sample is drawn from a study of T-cell memory formation after mild COVID-19. Background on the study: Clusters were largely donor specific. Study-level findings and limits: Clones that shrank (day 15 to 85) were balanced CD4/CD8, whereas later expanders leaned CD4+. The SARS-CoV-2 specificity of second-wave clones reaching peak at day 37 remained unverified.

The CDR3 is made up of 12 amino acids. V was shortened by 6 bases and J by 7 bases, with 12 bases between the two germline ends. The sequence was collected from an adult woman who had mild COVID-19 (a few samples of this study predate the infection). Cell type and time point are not known. The rearrangement links TRBV12-3 or TRBV12-4 to TRBJ1-2; D perhaps matches TRBD1 (5 bases). Sequenced input: PBMCs or a T cell subset sorted from them (not recorded which). CDR3 loop: CASRRSGIGYTF. The CDR3 DNA reads as TGTGCCAGCAGACGATCAGGGATTGGCTACACCTTC.